This T cell receptor beta chain emerged from a study of T-cell reconstitution after alpha-beta-depleted transplantation in children. V was clipped by 3 bases and J by 4 bases, with 9 bases between them. Germline V gives CDR1 MNHNS, CDR2 SASEGT. CDR3 size: 13 residues. Preparation of the TCRbeta library was carried out with unique molecular identifiers. Using its own MiXCR run on the PCR reads, TCRdb lists one record per CDR3 protein. The repertoire holds 500,000 to 600,000 distinct CDR3 sequences, with about 16% as singletons. This receptor was taken from a human donor who donated a stem cell graft to a child with acute lymphoblastic leukemia. V gene TRBV6-1 combines with J gene TRBJ1-2, with D hard to call. The source was PBMCs from the stem cell graft donor, collected from the stem cell graft. The CDR3, as DNA: TGTGCCAGCAGTGAGGTATATAGCTATGGCTACACCTTC. Encoded protein: CASSEVYSYGYTF.